Each of the 9 T cell receptor beta chains below was sequenced from the same sample in a study of cytomegalovirus exposure and HLA in healthy donors. The primer mix had 60 Vbeta and 13 Jbeta primers. Libraries were prepared by immunoSEQ multiplex PCR; TCRdb keeps only in-frame clonotypes and omits some of them. The table lists around 120,000 clones, around four fifths of them singletons. The sequencing sample was made of PBMCs. The receptors derive from a boy younger than 18 in good health and CMV-seronegative.

The rearrangement links TRBV30 to TRBJ2-7; TRBD1 aligns across 7 bases. Per germline, CDR1 GTSNPN and CDR2 SVGIG (reference sequence). Losses at the gene ends were 0 bases for V and 7 bases for J; bases not matched to a gene: 9. The CDR3 has 14 residues. The CDR3 region has the DNA TGTGCCTGGAGTGTAGGGGGCATCCTCGGGGAGCAGTACTTC. It encodes CAWSVGGILGEQYF.

This clone has more than one count but fewer than ten. The V and J genes are TRBV7-3 and TRBJ2-7, with TRBD1 matching 11 bases. CDR3 length: 14 residues. V was clipped by 4 bases and J by 5 bases; unmatched bases: 4. Germline-derived CDR1 and CDR2 are SGHTA and FQGTGA. CDR3 nucleotides: TGTGCCAGCAGCTGGACAGGGGGCGAGGACGAGCAGTACTTC. Protein sequence: CASSWTGGEDEQYF.

The chain carries TRBV29-1 and TRBJ1-1, with TRBD1 matching 9 bases. Germline V gives CDR1 SQVTM, CDR2 ANQGSEA. The V segment lost 3 bases and the J segment 4 bases; nucleotides outside the gene matches: 9. The CDR3 has 15 residues. Here the CDR3 DNA reads TGCAGCGTTGACCCCGGGACAGGGCGACGCACTGAAGCTTTCTTT. Protein product: CSVDPGTGRRTEAFF. Full variable domain (rest looked up from reference TRBV29-1 and TRBJ1-1): SAVISQKPSRDICQRGTSLTIQCQVDSQVTMMFWYRQQPGQSLTLIATANQGSEATYESGFVIDKFPISRPNLTFSTLTVSNMSPEDSSIYLCSVDPGTGRRTEAFFGQGTRLTVV.

The rearrangement links TRBV27 to TRBJ2-7, with 10 nucleotides matching TRBD1. Per the germline V gene, CDR1 is MNHEY and CDR2 is SMNVEV (reference sequence). This CDR3 is built from 15 residues. Unmatched junction bases numbered 7, after V lost 5 bases and J lost 3 bases. CDR3 in amino acids: CASSRGTGANYEQYF. The CDR3 DNA is TGTGCCAGCAGTCGTGGGACAGGGGCTAACTACGAGCAGTACTTC.

This clone was detected once. This rearrangement joins TRBV5-1 to TRBJ1-1; 8 bases line up with TRBD1. Germline CDR1 is SGHRS and CDR2 is YFSETQ. Germline trimming cut 4 bases from V and 2 bases from J; bases unmatched to any gene: 4. This CDR3 is built from 14 residues. CDR3 sequence: CASSPSGGNTEAFF. The CDR3 DNA sequence: TGCGCCAGCAGCCCCTCAGGGGGCAACACTGAAGCTTTCTTT.

V and J are TRBV13 and TRBJ2-1; 14 nucleotides match TRBD2. V lost 4 bases to trimming and J lost 8 bases; unmatched junction nucleotides: 7. The CDR3 spans 16 residues. Germline loops: CDR1 PRHDT, CDR2 FYEKMQ (reference sequence). The CDR3 DNA sequence: TGTGCCAGCAGCTCGGGGACTAGCGGGAGTAGGGATGAGCAGTTCTTC. It yields the protein CASSSGTSGSRDEQFF.

The chain carries TRBV7-2 and TRBJ1-5, with D possibly TRBD1 on 6 matching bases. The germline V and J ends were trimmed by 5 bases and 4 bases, with 15 bases remaining between them. Germline V gives CDR1 SGHTA, CDR2 FQGNSA. The CDR3 runs 15 residues. Here the CDR3 reads CASSPDRGGNQPQHF. The CDR3 nucleotides read TGTGCCAGCAGCCCCGATAGGGGGGGAAATCAGCCCCAGCATTTT.

This chain joins TRBV6-5 and TRBJ1-2, with 10 bases identical to TRBD1. The CDR3 covers 16 residues. J gave up 6 bases and V 3 bases, and 10 bases lay outside the gene matches. Germline lookup yields CDR1 MNHEY and CDR2 SVGAGI. The CDR3 is CASSYNGDRGGNGYTF. CDR3 DNA sequence: TGTGCCAGCAGTTATAATGGGGACAGGGGAGGAAATGGCTACACCTTC.

The chain has TRBV27 and TRBJ2-6; 12 bases line up with TRBD1. The CDR3 contains 20 residues. Unmatched junction bases numbered 11, after V lost 5 bases and J lost 0 bases. The germline V gene has CDR1 MNHEY and CDR2 SMNVEV (reference sequence). The CDR3 DNA sequence: TGTGCCAGCAGTGACGCGGGACAGGGGGCTAGAAGCTCTGGGGCCAACGTCCTGACTTTC. Its translation is CASSDAGQGARSSGANVLTF.